Following are 17 T cell receptor beta chains from one sample sequenced in a study of blood T cell repertoires in COVID-19. Repertoires were generated with immunoSEQ multiplex PCR, while TCRdb's copy carries only in-frame clones and drops some. The profile covers about 230,000 clones, with more than 65% appearing a single time and 1.4% taken by the ten largest. The specimen sequenced was peripheral blood. These receptors were obtained from a woman aged 40 to 50 who had recovered from COVID-19.

The chain joins TRBV3-1 (or the pseudogene TRBV3-2) to TRBJ2-5, with D maybe TRBD2 (5 bases). CDR3 length: 16 amino acids. Germline CDR1 and CDR2: LGHDT and YNNKEL (reference sequence). Trimming shortened V by 3 bases and J by 3 bases, and 17 bases separated the two germline ends. As DNA, the CDR3 is TGTGCCAGCAGCCAGACGGAGGCCTGGCTAAAAGAGACCCAGTACTTC. Protein product: CASSQTEAWLKETQYF.

Comment on this clone: Distinct nucleotide sequences in the sample also encode this CDR3. This chain connects TRBV30 to TRBJ2-5; TRBD2 agrees at 12 bases. Germline V lookup: CDR1 GTSNPN, CDR2 SVGIG (reference sequence). This CDR3 is 14 amino acids long. V shed 3 bases and J 4 bases; nucleotides not matched to a gene: 3. The DNA of the CDR3 is TGTGCCTGGAGCCCGGGACTAGCGGGAGAGACCCAGTACTTC. It is translated as CAWSPGLAGETQYF.

The chain links TRBV30 to TRBJ1-1; possible D gene TRBD1, 5 bases. The CDR3 totals 14 residues. Germline V gives CDR1 GTSNPN, CDR2 SVGIG (reference sequence). Trimming pared 5 bases from V and 0 bases from J, leaving 13 bases between. The CDR3 spells CAWRREGMNTEAFF. DNA of the CDR3: TGTGCCTGGCGGCGGGAGGGGATGAACACTGAAGCTTTCTTT.

This clone was counted only a few times. The chain uses TRBV19 and TRBJ2-7, with 9 bases aligning to TRBD2. The germline gives CDR1 LNHDA, CDR2 SQIVND (reference sequence). V lost 1 base, J lost 2 bases, and 3 bases stayed unmatched. The CDR3 sequence is 15 residues long. The CDR3 reads CASSIGGRGPYEQYF. The CDR3 coding sequence is TGTGCCAGTAGTATAGGCGGGAGGGGACCCTACGAGCAGTACTTC.

The genes are TRBV9 and TRBJ2-1, with TRBD1 matching 11 bases. The trim removed 2 bases at V and 4 bases at J, leaving 2 bases unmatched. CDR3 length: 15 amino acids. The germline gives CDR1 SGDLS, CDR2 YYNGEE. The DNA of the CDR3 is TGTGCCAGCAGCGTTCGGGACAGGGGGTACAATGAGCAGTTCTTC. It yields the protein CASSVRDRGYNEQFF.

The chain combines TRBV11-2 with TRBJ1-1; D gene ambiguous. CDR1 SGHAT and CDR2 FQNNGV come from the germline V gene. Trimming removed 7 bases from V and 1 base from J, with 22 bases in between. This CDR3 has 17 amino acids. The CDR3 nucleotides are TGTGCCAGCACCTCCCAGGCTTTCACAATGGGGAACACTGAAGCTTTCTTT. It codes for CASTSQAFTMGNTEAFF.

The V and J genes are TRBV21-1 and TRBJ1-2. TRBV21-1 is described as a pseudogene. This CDR3 has 14 residues. CDR3 DNA sequence: TGTGCCAGCAGCAACAGGAGCCCGGGGTATGGCTACACCTTC. Residues: CASSNRSPGYGYTF.

The rearrangement links TRBV13 to TRBJ1-4; D call uncertain. This CDR3 is 15 amino acids long. Germline values: CDR1 PRHDT, CDR2 FYEKMQ (reference sequence). Trimming shortened V by 0 bases and J by 5 bases, and 10 bases separated the two germline ends. The CDR3 reads CASSLGSGFNEKLFF. The CDR3 DNA is TGTGCCAGCAGCTTAGGCTCGGGTTTCAATGAAAAACTGTTTTTT. The full variable domain, completed using reference TRBV13 and TRBJ1-4, is AAGVIQSPRHLIKEKRETATLKCYPIPRHDTVYWYQQGPGQDPQFLISFYEKMQSDKGSIPDRFSAQQFSDYHSELNMSSLELGDSALYFCASSLGSGFNEKLFFGSGTQLSVL.

The chain links TRBV6-2 or TRBV6-3 to TRBJ2-1; 9 nucleotides match TRBD2. The CDR3 contains 14 residues. Germline V gives CDR1 MNHEY, CDR2 SVGEGT. The V and J ends lost 5 bases and 5 bases, in that order; junction bases with no gene match: 4. The CDR3 reads CASSTSGGNNEQFF. The DNA of the CDR3 is TGTGCCAGCAGTACCAGCGGGGGGAACAATGAGCAGTTCTTC.

This chain links TRBV7-9 with TRBJ1-4; possibly TRBD1 for D (5 bases). CDR3 length: 16 residues. Trimming took 1 base from V and 7 from J, leaving 16 bases between them. Germline V gene sequence: CDR1 SEHNR, CDR2 FQNEAQ (reference sequence). The CDR3 bases are TGTGCCAGCAGCTTAGAGTTGGAGGGGATAGGTGAAAAACTGTTTTTT. Translated: CASSLELEGIGEKLFF.

The genes are TRBV28 and TRBJ1-4; no definite D call. The CDR3 runs 12 residues. CDR1 MDHEN and CDR2 SYDVKM come from the germline V gene. The germline V and J ends were trimmed by 6 bases and 8 bases, with 10 bases remaining between them. The CDR3 coding sequence is TGTGCCAGCAGATACGGAGGAGAAAAACTGTTTTTT. Translation: CASRYGGEKLFF.

For the CDR3, the DNA is TGTGCCAGCAGTGAATGGCGGGAGGAGGGCACTGAAGCTTTCTTT. Translated, it gives CASSEWREEGTEAFF. The chain recombines TRBV25-1 with TRBJ1-1; D ambiguous. V lost 1 base and J 4 bases, leaving 13 bases between the germline ends. Germline V gene lookup returns CDR1 MGHDK and CDR2 SYGVNS. This CDR3 contains 15 residues.

The chain has TRBV24-1 and TRBJ1-1; D remains ambiguous. This CDR3 comprises 14 residues. Germline CDR1 and CDR2: KGHDR and SFDVKD. V lost 4 bases and J 5 bases, leaving 13 bases between the germline ends. In nucleotides, the CDR3 is TGTGCCACCAGTGACCCCGGGAGGGCGACTGAAGCTTTCTTT. This gives the protein CATSDPGRATEAFF.

The J gene is TRBJ1-1, the V gene TRBV10-3; TRBD1 matches 7 bases. Germline V gene sequence: CDR1 ENHRY, CDR2 SYGVKD. The CDR3 extends over 13 amino acids. Trimming removed 11 bases from V and 0 bases from J; junction bases left unmatched: 6. The CDR3 region has the DNA TGTGCCCACGGGACAGCAATGAACACTGAAGCTTTCTTT. Translating gives CAHGTAMNTEAFF.

The chain has TRBV5-1 and TRBJ1-6; 10 positions agree with TRBD1. The CDR3 is 15 residues long. Germline V CDR1 and CDR2: SGHRS, YFSETQ. The V segment lost 2 bases and the J segment 8 bases; nucleotides outside the gene matches: 4. The CDR3 here is CASSLRTGGDSPLHF. As DNA, the CDR3 is TGCGCCAGCAGCTTAAGGACAGGGGGGGATTCACCCCTCCACTTT.

The rearrangement joins TRBV10-1 to TRBJ2-2, with D unresolved. Germline values: CDR1 WNHNN, CDR2 SYGVQD (reference sequence). V was trimmed by 6 bases and J by 4 bases, leaving 9 bases between them. This CDR3 has 13 amino acids. CDR3 sequence (DNA): TGCGCCAGCAGCCTATCCTCCACCGGGGAGCTGTTTTTT. This sequence encodes CASSLSSTGELFF.

The gene calls are TRBV25-1 and TRBJ1-2, with D maybe TRBD1 (6 bases). The CDR3 consists of 13 residues. Germline assignment: CDR1 MGHDK and CDR2 SYGVNS. Deletions cut 0 bases from V and 10 bases from J, with 12 bases between. CDR3: CASSEYTGQDYTF. DNA of the CDR3: TGTGCCAGCAGTGAATACACAGGGCAAGACTACACCTTC.